These 16 T cell receptor beta chains originate from one sample sequenced in a study of PD-1 blockade in classical Hodgkin lymphoma. Every patient relapsed after autologous stem cell transplantation, and brentuximab vedotin exposure varied. Sequencing used immunoSEQ multiplex PCR; TCRdb keeps in-frame clones, though not all of them. The sample shows around 65,000 clones, approximately 90% of them seen only once. The specimen was peripheral blood mononuclear cells (PBMCs), collected at baseline. The receptor set was obtained from a human donor with classical Hodgkin lymphoma.

The CDR3 region is CASSTGPETQYF. Here the CDR3 DNA reads TGTGCCAGCAGCACCGGTCCGGAGACCCAGTACTTC. This chain links TRBV5-6 with TRBJ2-5; D ambiguous. CDR1 and CDR2 (germline): SGHDT, YYEEEE. The CDR3 extends over 12 amino acids. Deletions cut 4 bases from V and 5 bases from J, with 9 bases between.

This chain joins TRBV29-1 and TRBJ2-7, with D tentatively TRBD2 (6 bases). The CDR3 totals 12 residues. CDR1 is SQVTM, CDR2 ANQGSEA, per germline. Trimming removed 6 bases at V and 3 bases at J, with 12 bases between. In DNA form, the CDR3 reads TGCAGCGTCGGTGGGGGGTGCTACGAGCAGTACTTC. Its translation: CSVGGGCYEQYF.

V and J are TRBV7-2 and TRBJ1-5; D is perhaps TRBD1 (6 bases). Germline V CDR1 and CDR2: SGHTA, FQGNSA. V dropped 3 bases and J dropped 8 bases, with 17 bases sitting between them. The CDR3 extends over 15 amino acids. The CDR3 sequence: CASSFRGRAGEPQHF. In DNA form, the CDR3 reads TGTGCCAGCAGCTTCAGGGGCAGGGCAGGGGAGCCCCAGCATTTT.

This clone was recorded only once. The CDR3 region has the DNA TGTGCCAGCAGTTACTCGGGGGGCTATACGCAGTATTTT. Translated: CASSYSGGYTQYF. The chain joins TRBV6-6 to TRBJ2-3, with D perhaps TRBD1 or TRBD2 (6 bases each). From germline, CDR1 is MNHNY and CDR2 SVGAGI (reference sequence). CDR3 length: 13 amino acids. V gave up 0 bases and J gave up 7 bases, with 8 bases separating them.

V and J are TRBV2 and TRBJ2-6, with D maybe TRBD1 (6 bases). The V and J ends lost 3 bases and 1 base respectively, with 13 bases between them. CDR3 size: 17 residues. The germline V gene encodes CDR1 SNHLY and CDR2 FYNNEI. The CDR3 DNA follows: TGTGCCAGCAGTGATTTAGGCAGGGGATCTGGGGCCAACGTCCTGACTTTC. It specifies CASSDLGRGSGANVLTF.

V usage is TRBV4-2 and J usage is TRBJ2-1; 8 nucleotides match TRBD2. The V and J ends lost 2 bases and 4 bases, in that order; junction bases with no gene match: 16. In germline, CDR1 is LGHNA, CDR2 YNFKEQ. The CDR3 loop spans 19 amino acids. In DNA, the CDR3 is TGTGCCAGCAGCCAACTCCTTTTGCGCGGGGGGACCTCATACAATGAGCAGTTCTTC. It codes for CASSQLLLRGGTSYNEQFF.

The chain combines TRBV6-5 with TRBJ2-7; D gene ambiguous. There are 15 residues in the CDR3. Germline V gene sequence: CDR1 MNHEY, CDR2 SVGAGI. V lost 0 bases and J lost 6, with 15 bases in between. The CDR3 nucleotides read TGTGCCAGCAGTTACTCGACGCGATTTCTCTCCGAGCAGTACTTC. This sequence encodes CASSYSTRFLSEQYF.

The chain joins TRBV6-5 to TRBJ1-2; TRBD1 agrees at 9 bases. The germline V gene encodes CDR1 MNHEY and CDR2 SVGAGI. The CDR3 consists of 13 residues. V lost 4 bases to trimming and J lost 5 bases; unmatched junction nucleotides: 2. Here the CDR3 reads CASSFGQGYGYTF. CDR3 nucleotides: TGTGCCAGCAGTTTCGGACAGGGGTATGGCTACACCTTC.

The V and J genes are TRBV2 and TRBJ1-6; 9 bases agree with TRBD1. The ends lost 4 bases at V and 5 bases at J; junction bases unmatched: 6. CDR1 and CDR2 from the germline V gene are SNHLY and FYNNEI. CDR3 length: 16 amino acids. The DNA for the CDR3 is TGTGCCAGCAGTGGGGACAGGGAGTTCGATAATTCACCCCTCCACTTT. This translates into CASSGDREFDNSPLHF. The variable domain in full, with the rest retrieved from reference TRBV2 and TRBJ1-6, is EPEVTQTPSHQVTQMGQEVILRCVPISNHLYFYWYRQILGQKVEFLVSFYNNEISEKSEIFDDQFSVERPDGSNFTLKIRSTKLEDSAMYFCASSGDREFDNSPLHFGNGTRLTVT.

The chain is built from TRBV19 and TRBJ2-1; D might be TRBD1 (5 bases). Germline V lookup: CDR1 LNHDA, CDR2 SQIVND (reference sequence). This CDR3 contains 14 residues. V lost 6 bases, J lost 9 bases, and 18 bases lay in between. As DNA, the CDR3 is TGTGCCAGTAGCCGGACAACAGGTACGAGTGAGCAGTTCTTC. The encoded protein is CASSRTTGTSEQFF.

This chain uses TRBV11-2 with TRBJ1-1; possible D gene TRBD1, 6 bases. The V gene lost 0 bases and the J gene lost 6 bases, with 14 bases spanning the gap. This CDR3 spans 15 amino acids. Looked up from germline, CDR1 is SGHAT and CDR2 is FQNNGV. The CDR3 DNA is TGTGCCAGCAGCTTAGATCCCGCAGGGGTTGCTGAAGCTTTCTTT. Translating it yields CASSLDPAGVAEAFF.

The rearrangement uses TRBV6-4 and TRBJ1-1, with D unresolved. The CDR3 loop spans 13 amino acids. Between the trimmed V and J ends, which lost 6 bases and 0 bases, there was a span of 8 bases. Germline V gene sequence: CDR1 MRHNA, CDR2 SNTAGT. The CDR3 loop reads CASSHRVNTEAFF. The CDR3 region has the DNA TGTGCCAGCAGCCACCGGGTGAACACTGAAGCTTTCTTT.

The CDR3 DNA reads as TGTGCCACCAGCAGCACAGGGTACTACGAGCAGTACTTC. This encodes CATSSTGYYEQYF. The genes are TRBV15 and TRBJ2-7; perhaps TRBD1 as D (6 bases). Germline values: CDR1 LNHNV, CDR2 YYDKDF (reference sequence). V lost 3 bases and J lost 3, with 9 bases in between. CDR3 length: 13 amino acids.

In DNA form, the CDR3 reads TGCAGCGTTGGCGGTAATGAGCAGTTCTTC. Its protein is CSVGGNEQFF. The chain uses TRBV29-1 and TRBJ2-1; D gene unclear. The CDR3 sequence is 10 residues long. The germline V and J ends were trimmed by 4 bases and 7 bases, with 5 bases remaining between them. Germline values: CDR1 SQVTM, CDR2 ANQGSEA.

This chain joins TRBV28 and TRBJ2-7; weak D call: TRBD2 (5 bases). CDR1 MDHEN and CDR2 SYDVKM come from the germline V gene. CDR3 length equals 13 residues. Trimming shortened V by 4 bases and J by 3 bases, and 10 bases separated the two germline ends. The CDR3 DNA is TGTGCCAGCAGTTCGGGGAGTTACTACGAGCAGTACTTC. This sequence encodes CASSSGSYYEQYF.

The V gene is TRBV6-6, the J gene TRBJ2-5, with D possibly TRBD1 on 6 matching bases. The germline V gene encodes CDR1 MNHNY and CDR2 SVGAGI (reference sequence). Trimming cost V 6 bases and J 5 bases, with 16 bases left between them. This CDR3 has 14 residues. The CDR3 DNA reads TGTGCCAGCAGGCAAGGGGGTTTGGTGGAGACCCAGTACTTC. It codes for CASRQGGLVETQYF.